This T cell receptor beta chain was sequenced during a study of blood T cell repertoires in COVID-19. Study at large: The United States, Italy and Spain supplied acute and convalescent COVID-19 samples.

The authors' processing: Amplification of reference gene primers provided the estimated nucleated cell counts. Method: immunoSEQ multiplex PCR; TCRdb's copy keeps in-frame clones and lacks some. The V and J calls and clone size were taken over from that table, and D and trimming were inferred from the DNA. Among under 200,000 clones listed, 88% were seen once. The study counted Cohort 3 donors as recovered given two negative PCRs, clearance, or symptom resolution. This TCR derives from a woman aged 45-65 years who had recovered from COVID-19. Specimen: PBMCs or T cells enriched from blood (not recorded which).

CDR3 in amino acids: CASSHTGASGNTIYF. CDR3 coding DNA: TGTGCCAGTAGCCATACAGGGGCTTCTGGAAACACCATATATTTT. This chain links TRBV19 with TRBJ1-3; TRBD1 aligns across 7 bases. The CDR3 length is 15 residues. The V segment lost 6 bases and the J segment 1 base; nucleotides outside the gene matches: 6. Per the germline V gene, CDR1 is LNHDA and CDR2 is SQIVND (reference sequence). The full variable domain, rest sourced from reference TRBV19 and TRBJ1-3, is DGGITQSPKYLFRKEGQNVTLSCEQNLNHDAMYWYRQDPGQGLRLIYYSQIVNDFQKGDIAEGYSVSREKKESFPLTVTSAQKNPTAFYLCASSHTGASGNTIYFGEGSWLTVV.